The clone carrying this T cell receptor (beta chain) was seen only a few times. Its antigen is still unknown. CDR3 size: 16 residues. Germline CDR1 is MGHRA and CDR2 is YSYEKL. V shed 1 base and J shed 1 base, with 14 bases lying between them. This sample stems from a study of cytomegalovirus exposure and HLA in healthy donors. It was with 60 Vbeta and 13 Jbeta primers that the PCR ran. The data were produced by immunoSEQ multiplex PCR, yet TCRdb's version contains in-frame clones alone and is incomplete. The sample lists 160,000 or so clones; around 64% were seen once. General study findings and limits: A later analysis reportedly identified an Asian-associated ancestry cluster as carrying fewer N-insertions than the 666-donor mean. Reports credit the classifier with highly specific, highly sensitive diagnosis of cytomegalovirus status.

Sequenced sample: PBMCs. This TCR came from a woman aged 25-40 years in good health and CMV-seronegative. V and J are TRBV4-1 and TRBJ2-7; possibly TRBD2 for D (6 bases). CDR3: CASSQGPSVPSYEQYF. CDR3 sequence (DNA): TGCGCCAGCAGCCAAGGGCCTAGCGTGCCTTCCTACGAGCAGTACTTC.